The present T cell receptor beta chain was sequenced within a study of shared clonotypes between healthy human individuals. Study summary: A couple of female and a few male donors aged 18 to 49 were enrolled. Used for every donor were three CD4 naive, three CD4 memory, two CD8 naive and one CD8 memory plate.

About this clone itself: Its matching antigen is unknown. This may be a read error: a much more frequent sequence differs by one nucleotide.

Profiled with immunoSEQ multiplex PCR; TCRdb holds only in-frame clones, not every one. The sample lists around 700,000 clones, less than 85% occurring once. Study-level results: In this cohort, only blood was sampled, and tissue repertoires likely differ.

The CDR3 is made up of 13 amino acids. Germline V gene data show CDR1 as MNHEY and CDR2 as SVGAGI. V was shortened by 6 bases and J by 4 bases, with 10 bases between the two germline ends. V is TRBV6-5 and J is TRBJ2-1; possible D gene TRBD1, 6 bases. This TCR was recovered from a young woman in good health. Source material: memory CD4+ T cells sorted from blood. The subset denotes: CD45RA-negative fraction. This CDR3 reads CASSPGHYNEQFF. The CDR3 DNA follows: TGTGCCAGCAGCCCGGGACATTACAATGAGCAGTTCTTC.